This record covers a single T cell receptor (beta chain). The antigen is undetermined. V trimming: 5 bases; J trimming: 5 bases; junction bases outside the gene matches: 13. This CDR3 is built from 16 residues. The germline V gene has CDR1 SGHNT and CDR2 YENEEA. These data come from a study of T cell responses to AZD1222 COVID-19 vaccine. General study results and limits: Dominant CD4 TCR responses targeted spike regions 160-218 and 743-854. Recipients of two AZD1222 doses showed rising Spike-specific TCR breadth and depth. Among the donors, most were white British and more were female, and clonal diversity was possibly underestimated.

The table came from immunoSEQ multiplex PCR; TCRdb's copy has only in-frame clones and leaves some out. The sample includes just under 150,000 clones, 88% of them seen just once. The specimen comprised peripheral blood, sampled 28 days after the second dose of the MenACWY control vaccine. This chain uses TRBV11-3 with TRBJ1-1, with 8 bases aligning to TRBD1. This TCR was recovered from an adult who received the MenACWY meningococcal vaccine as a control. The CDR3 coding sequence is TGTGCCAGCAGCCTCACTGGGACAGGATTAGGGACTGAAGCTTTCTTT. Translation gives CASSLTGTGLGTEAFF.